This T cell receptor beta chain was profiled in a study of blood T cell repertoires in COVID-19. Study at large: Acute and convalescent COVID-19 specimens originated in the United States, Italy and Spain.

After removal of 1 base from V and 4 bases from J, the junction contained 11 bases not matched to a gene. Looked up from germline, CDR1 is LNHNV and CDR2 is YYDKDF (reference sequence). CDR3 size: 18 residues. Study processing details: Estimated nucleated cell counts came from reference gene primer amplification. Assay: immunoSEQ multiplex PCR; the TCRdb copy retains only in-frame clones and omits some. That table is the source of V, J and clone size, and D and trimming were worked out from the DNA. The sample lists some 20,000 clones, 75% to 95% occurring once. The source of this sequence is a human donor in a cohort sampled during active COVID-19. Sequenced: peripheral blood. The V call is TRBV15, the J call TRBJ2-4; 9 bases match TRBD2. CDR3 protein: CATSRGARRLAVKNIQYF. Written as DNA, the CDR3 is TGTGCCACCAGCAGAGGGGCCCGTCGACTAGCGGTGAAAAACATTCAGTACTTC.